The 16 T cell receptor beta chains given below trace back to one sample, sequenced in a study of blood T cells in healthy people across ages. The use of a sample-barcoded 5' primer and a J-beta primer mix characterized a second PCR of roughly 6 to 11 cycles. TCRdb ran MiXCR on the 5' RACE reads and lists one entry per CDR3 protein. The table lists roughly 550,000 distinct CDR3 sequences, around 24% of them singletons, with roughly 9% in the top ten. This sample also appeared in a second study, on T cells of mothers and their children.

The sample consisted of blood. The origin of the receptors is a boy between 10 and 17 years old in good health.

The sample holds a few counts of this clonotype. V gene TRBV4-3 combines with J gene TRBJ2-5; D assignment may be TRBD1 or TRBD2 (5 bases each). TRBJ2-7 explains the end of the DNA better; the J call may be wrong. Germline V gene sequence: CDR1 LGHNA, CDR2 YSLEER. The CDR3 runs to 15 residues. CDR3 sequence (DNA): TGCGCCAGCAGCCCAACGTGGGGGAGTAGCTACGAGCAGTACTTC. It is translated as CASSPTWGSSYEQYF.

The V gene is TRBV7-2, the J gene TRBJ1-1; TRBD1 matches 9 bases. CDR1 and CDR2 from the germline V gene are SGHTA and FQGNSA. The V and J ends lost 3 bases and 1 base, in that order; junction bases with no gene match: 6. CDR3 size: 16 residues. Here the CDR3 DNA reads TGTGCCAGCAGCTTTGGGACAGGGACGAGGAACACTGAAGCTTTCTTT. Translating gives CASSFGTGTRNTEAFF.

This chain links TRBV15 with TRBJ2-5; TRBD2 might be the D (5 bases). Germline CDR1 and CDR2: LNHNV and YYDKDF (reference sequence). The CDR3 covers 15 residues. Trimming pared 0 bases from V and 5 bases from J, leaving 13 bases between. CDR3 coding DNA: TGTGCCACCAGCAGAGATTTGCCCTCGGGGGAGACCCAGTACTTC. As protein: CATSRDLPSGETQYF.

The V call is TRBV28, the J call TRBJ2-7; a possible D gene is TRBD2 (7 bases). Per the germline V gene, CDR1 is MDHEN and CDR2 is SYDVKM. The CDR3 is 14 residues long. Trimming took off 3 bases at V and 6 bases at J, with 15 bases between the two ends. This CDR3 reads CASSFRGALGEQYF. CDR3 sequence (DNA): TGTGCCAGCAGTTTCCGGGGGGCTCTAGGCGAGCAGTACTTC. Full variable domain (outside the CDR3, taken from reference TRBV28 and TRBJ2-7): DVKVTQSSRYLVKRTGEKVFLECVQDMDHENMFWYRQDPGLGLRLIYFSYDVKMKEKGDIPEGYSVSREKKERFSLILESASTNQTSMYLCASSFRGALGEQYFGPGTRLTVT.

In its sample, this clonotype was seen a few times. V usage is TRBV9 and J usage is TRBJ2-4; 9 bases map to TRBD2. After removal of 3 bases from V and 0 bases from J, the junction contained 1 base not matched to a gene. This CDR3 contains 15 residues. Per germline, CDR1 SGDLS and CDR2 YYNGEE. CDR3 in amino acids: CASSASGVAKNIQYF. The CDR3 DNA sequence: TGTGCCAGCAGCGCTAGCGGGGTAGCCAAAAACATTCAGTACTTC.

V gene TRBV29-1 combines with J gene TRBJ2-5; a possible D gene is TRBD2 (5 bases). The J call may be wrong; the DNA end is better matched by TRBJ2-7. Germline V gene lookup returns CDR1 SQVTM and CDR2 ANQGSEA. The CDR3 extends over 13 amino acids. CDR3 nucleotide sequence: TGCAGCGTTGAAGGGGAGAGGCCCTACGAGCAGTACTTC. It encodes CSVEGERPYEQYF.

This clonotype was observed a few times. The V gene is TRBV6-2 or TRBV6-3, the J gene TRBJ1-1; D gene ambiguous. The CDR3 is made up of 12 amino acids. CDR1 and CDR2 (germline): MNHEY, SVGEGT. Trimming shortened V by 2 bases and J by 5 bases, and 6 bases separated the two germline ends. CDR3 loop: CASSYPQTEAFF. The CDR3 coding sequence is TGTGCCAGCAGTTACCCCCAAACTGAAGCTTTCTTT.

This rearrangement joins TRBV27 to TRBJ2-3; TRBD2 might be the D (6 bases). V was clipped by 5 bases and J by 8 bases, with 17 bases between them. CDR1 is MNHEY, CDR2 SMNVEV, per germline (reference sequence). CDR3 length equals 14 residues. Written as DNA, the CDR3 is TGTGCCAGCAGTCCCGGGACTGCCCGCGGTACGCAGTATTTT. This codes for CASSPGTARGTQYF.

The V and J genes are TRBV13 and TRBJ2-7; tentatively, D is TRBD1 (6 bases). Germline loops: CDR1 PRHDT, CDR2 FYEKMQ (reference sequence). The length of the CDR3 is 15 residues. Trimming left V 5 bases short and J 0 bases short, with 14 bases between. The CDR3 coding sequence is TGTGCCAGCAGCGGCGGACAGCTCCTCTCCTACGAGCAGTACTTC. Its translation: CASSGGQLLSYEQYF.

This clonotype was counted between two and nine times. This chain joins TRBV5-5 and TRBJ2-1, with TRBD1 matching 7 bases. There are 15 residues in the CDR3. V dropped 2 bases and J dropped 0; count of bases not matched to a gene: 2. Germline V gene lookup returns CDR1 SGHKS and CDR2 YYEKEE (reference sequence). The CDR3 DNA follows: TGTGCCAGCAGCTTCGGGACAGTCTCCTACAATGAGCAGTTCTTC. Translating it yields CASSFGTVSYNEQFF.

The chain uses TRBV9 and TRBJ2-7, with D uncertain. This CDR3 has 13 amino acids. Germline CDR1 SGDLS, CDR2 YYNGEE. V was cut by 0 bases and J by 4 bases, with 8 bases left in between. Here the CDR3 DNA reads TGTGCCAGCAGCGTAGCATCTCAATACGAGCAGTACTTC. Translated, it gives CASSVASQYEQYF.

This clonotype was observed once. The chain joins TRBV20-1 to TRBJ2-6; 8 positions agree with TRBD2. V was pared by 3 bases and J by 2 bases, with 3 bases of the junction left unmatched. The CDR3 consists of 15 residues. Germline lookup yields CDR1 DFQATT and CDR2 SNEGSKA (reference sequence). The CDR3 DNA sequence: TGCAGTGCTAGTTTCGGGGGGGCTGGGGCCAACGTCCTGACTTTC. Amino acid sequence: CSASFGGAGANVLTF.

J is TRBJ1-1 and V is TRBV14, with unresolved D. V shed 7 bases and J shed 1 base, with 7 bases lying between them. CDR1 and CDR2 from the germline V gene are SGHDN and FVKESK. This CDR3 is 12 amino acids long. The CDR3: CASNDPNTEAFF. The CDR3 bases are TGTGCCAGCAACGACCCGAACACTGAAGCTTTCTTT.

This clonotype was detected a few times. This chain links TRBV27 with TRBJ2-5, with D perhaps matching TRBD1 or TRBD2 (5 bases each). The J call is doubtful: the DNA matches TRBJ2-7 better. There are 15 residues in the CDR3. In germline, CDR1 is MNHEY, CDR2 SMNVEV (reference sequence). The CDR3 DNA follows: TGTGCCAGCAGTTCCGACAGCGGCCCCTCCTACGAGCAGTACTTC. Protein product: CASSSDSGPSYEQYF.

For the CDR3, the DNA is TGTGCCAGCAGTTCACACAATGAAAAACTGTTTTTT. Encoded protein: CASSSHNEKLFF. The V and J genes are TRBV27 and TRBJ1-4; D ambiguous. The CDR3 length is 12 residues. V shed 4 bases and J shed 5 bases, with 5 bases lying between them. Germline values: CDR1 MNHEY, CDR2 SMNVEV (reference sequence). The full variable domain, in which reference TRBV27 and TRBJ1-4 provide the parts outside the CDR3, is EAQVTQNPRYLITVTGKKLTVTCSQNMNHEYMSWYRQDPGLGLRQIYYSMNVEVTDKGDVPEGYKVSRKEKRNFPLILESPSPNQTSLYFCASSSHNEKLFFGSGTQLSVL.

This clonotype was recorded at least ten times. The chain links TRBV28 to TRBJ2-7, with 11 bases fitting TRBD2. This CDR3 spans 15 amino acids. In germline, CDR1 is MDHEN, CDR2 SYDVKM. The junction had 6 bases not matched to a gene; V was cut back by 6 bases and J by 2 bases. CDR3 amino acids: CASRDLAGGPYEQYF. The CDR3 nucleotides read TGTGCCAGCAGGGATCTAGCGGGAGGCCCCTACGAGCAGTACTTC.